This T cell receptor (beta chain) comes out of a study of cytotoxic CD8 clonotypes in ibrutinib-treated CLL. As for the study in general: Mean values per sample were around 250,000 productive templates and tens of thousands of productive rearrangements.

Measured with immunoSEQ multiplex PCR; TCRdb has only the in-frame clones, and not every one. The sample lists under 300,000 clones, less than 85% occurring once. The receptor comes from a human donor with chronic lymphocytic leukemia. This specimen consisted of PBMCs, obtained at disease progression, from a patient treated with ibrutinib.

CDR3 nucleotides: TGTGCCAGCAGCTTTGCGGCGGGAGCCCCGTTCAATGAGCAGTTCTTC. It is translated as CASSFAAGAPFNEQFF. The chain joins TRBV11-2 to TRBJ2-1; 7 bases align to TRBD2. Trimming cost V 3 bases and J 6 bases; bases outside gene matches: 11. The germline gives CDR1 SGHAT, CDR2 FQNNGV. The CDR3 sequence is 16 residues long.